This T cell receptor (beta chain) was sequenced for a study of T cell responses to AZD1222 COVID-19 vaccine. General study points: The repertoires were collected only after the peak T cell response. In the spike-specific TCR repertoire, nearly half reportedly target unmutated variant regions.

Points on this clone: Its antigen is still unknown. This sample includes further DNA sequences coding for the same CDR3.

Sequenced by immunoSEQ multiplex PCR; TCRdb stores in-frame clones only, minus some. Found here are more than 100,000 clones, nearly 90% of them singletons; the top ten hold roughly 4.2%. Germline-derived CDR1 and CDR2 are KGHSH and LQKENI. The CDR3 has 14 residues. Germline trimming cut 3 bases from V and 0 bases from J; bases unmatched to any gene: 0. This TCR came from an adult in good health. Sample: peripheral blood, taken on day 0 of AZD1222 vaccination. The chain is built from TRBV18 and TRBJ2-3; 7 bases are shared with TRBD2. In DNA form, the CDR3 reads TGTGCCAGCTCACCTAGCGGGAGCACAGATACGCAGTATTTT. This sequence encodes CASSPSGSTDTQYF.